These 23 T cell receptor beta chains came from one sample sequenced in a study of blood T cell repertoires in COVID-19. Measured with immunoSEQ multiplex PCR; TCRdb has only the in-frame clones, and not every one. The sample shows 49,000 or so clones, around 87% of them seen only once. Sample: peripheral blood. The receptors derive from a man aged 45 to 65 with active COVID-19.

The V gene is TRBV13, the J gene TRBJ2-7; 7 nucleotides align to TRBD2. Germline loops: CDR1 PRHDT, CDR2 FYEKMQ (reference sequence). V lost 5 bases and J lost 9; bases outside the gene matches: 7. The CDR3 sequence is 12 residues long. The CDR3, as DNA: TGTGCCAGCAGCGAGGGAGGGAGCGTGCAGTACTTC. It translates to CASSEGGSVQYF.

The rearrangement uses TRBV6-5 and TRBJ1-2; D call uncertain. The CDR3 covers 10 residues. Between the trimmed V and J ends, which lost 10 bases and 8 bases, there was a span of 11 bases. Germline CDR1 is MNHEY and CDR2 is SVGAGI. The CDR3 region is CAKNPRGYTF. The DNA of the CDR3 is TGTGCCAAAAACCCTCGGGGCTACACCTTC.

The chain carries TRBV7-6 and TRBJ2-5; 10 nucleotides agree with TRBD2. The trim removed 5 bases at V and 2 bases at J, leaving 5 bases unmatched. CDR1 and CDR2 (germline): SGHVS, FNYEAQ. The CDR3 is 15 amino acids. This CDR3 reads CASSGGLAYQETQYF. The DNA of the CDR3 is TGTGCCAGCAGCGGGGGACTAGCGTATCAAGAGACCCAGTACTTC.

J is TRBJ2-1 and V is TRBV6-5; D unclear. V gave up 7 bases and J gave up 8 bases, with 9 bases separating them. Looked up from germline, CDR1 is MNHEY and CDR2 is SVGAGI. The CDR3 totals 11 residues. The CDR3 here is CASKAGYEQFF. The CDR3 DNA reads as TGTGCCAGCAAAGCCGGGTATGAGCAGTTCTTC.

The chain links TRBV10-1 to TRBJ2-4; no firm D call. Looked up from germline, CDR1 is WNHNN and CDR2 is SYGVQD (reference sequence). The CDR3 runs 14 residues. Trimming stripped 0 bases from V and 7 bases from J, with 10 bases between. CDR3 in DNA: TGCGCCAGCAGTGAGTCCCTGGGCTTTAACATTCAGTACTTC. This encodes CASSESLGFNIQYF.

This clone came up once. The chain recombines TRBV3-1 (or the pseudogene TRBV3-2) with TRBJ1-4, with D hard to call. The J call is doubtful: the DNA matches TRBJ2-2 better. This CDR3 comprises 13 residues. In germline, CDR1 is LGHDT, CDR2 YNNKEL (reference sequence). The CDR3 nucleotides are TGTGCCAGCAGCCAAGACCCCTCGGGGGAGCTGTTTTTT. Protein: CASSQDPSGELFF.

V is TRBV7-9 and J is TRBJ2-6; 7 nucleotides agree with TRBD2. The CDR3 covers 17 residues. J gave up 0 bases and V 7 bases, and 9 bases lay outside the gene matches. Per the germline V gene, CDR1 is SEHNR and CDR2 is FQNEAQ (reference sequence). The CDR3: CASTGGDYVSGANVLTF. CDR3 sequence (DNA): TGTGCCAGCACAGGCGGGGACTATGTCTCTGGGGCCAACGTCCTGACTTTC. Looking up the rest from reference TRBV7-9 and TRBJ2-6 gives the full variable domain: DTGVSQNPRHKITKRGQNVTFRCDPISEHNRLYWYRQTLGQGPEFLTYFQNEAQLEKSRLLSDRFSAERPKGSFSTLEIQRTEQGDSAMYLCASTGGDYVSGANVLTFGAGSRLTVL.

This clone was picked up one time. The chain has TRBV7-6 and TRBJ1-1; D is ambiguous. Deletions cut 5 bases from V and 1 base from J, with 11 bases between. Germline CDR1 reads SGHVS; CDR2 reads FNYEAQ. This CDR3 is 14 amino acids long. CDR3 residues: CASSPSSGNTEAFF. CDR3 DNA: TGTGCCAGCAGCCCAAGTTCGGGGAACACTGAAGCTTTCTTT.

The V call is TRBV7-9, the J call TRBJ2-1, with a possible D match to TRBD1 (6 bases). V lost 11 bases to trimming and J lost 5 bases, with 13 bases between them. The germline V gene has CDR1 SEHNR and CDR2 FQNEAQ (reference sequence). The CDR3 has 12 amino acids. CDR3 protein: CARQETNNEQFF. CDR3 DNA sequence: TGTGCCCGACAGGAAACCAACAATGAGCAGTTCTTC.

This chain uses TRBV5-5 with TRBJ1-1; the D gene is possibly TRBD1 (6 bases). The germline V and J ends were trimmed by 1 base and 4 bases, with 14 bases remaining between them. Germline-derived CDR1 and CDR2 are SGHKS and YYEKEE (reference sequence). The CDR3 totals 15 residues. The CDR3 protein is CASSLLGTTLTEAFF. As DNA, the CDR3 is TGTGCCAGCAGCTTGCTCGGGACAACCCTCACTGAAGCTTTCTTT.

The DNA for the CDR3 is TGTGCCAGCAGCCCACTAGAAGAGTCCAACTATGGCTACACCTTC. The encoded protein is CASSPLEESNYGYTF. The chain couples TRBV6-5 to TRBJ1-2, with D unresolved. The V and J ends lost 6 bases and 2 bases respectively, with 16 bases between them. CDR1 is MNHEY and CDR2 is SVGAGI in the germline V gene. CDR3 size: 15 residues.

This sequence joins TRBV18 and TRBJ2-6; the D gene is possibly TRBD1 (6 bases). Trimming took off 6 bases at V and 0 bases at J, with 9 bases between the two ends. The CDR3 loop spans 15 amino acids. Germline lookup yields CDR1 KGHSH and CDR2 LQKENI. The CDR3: CASSEQGSGANVLTF. In nucleotides, the CDR3 is TGTGCCAGCTCCGAACAGGGCTCTGGGGCCAACGTCCTGACTTTC.

This clone was observed a handful of times. The chain couples TRBV5-1 to TRBJ2-1, with D possibly being TRBD1 (5 bases). Germline-derived CDR1 and CDR2 are SGHRS and YFSETQ. Trimming took 0 bases from V and 6 from J, leaving 13 bases between them. The CDR3 covers 15 residues. The CDR3 region is CASSLVPGHSNEQFF. CDR3 DNA sequence: TGCGCCAGCAGCTTGGTTCCAGGGCACTCCAATGAGCAGTTCTTC.

V and J are TRBV3-1 (or the pseudogene TRBV3-2) and TRBJ2-1, with D perhaps matching TRBD1 (6 bases). This CDR3 is built from 16 residues. V was shortened by 3 bases and J by 5 bases, with 17 bases between the two germline ends. Germline CDR1 is LGHDT and CDR2 is YNNKEL (reference sequence). The CDR3 is CASSHPLLQGDNEQFF. The CDR3 DNA reads as TGTGCCAGCAGCCATCCCCTTCTACAGGGCGACAATGAGCAGTTCTTC.

This clone was recorded only once. CDR3 sequence reads: CASSLDGGGLAQHF. CDR3 bases: TGTGCCAGCAGCTTAGACGGGGGTGGTTTGGCCCAGCATTTT. This rearrangement joins TRBV7-2 to TRBJ1-5; weak D call: TRBD1 (5 bases). Trimming removed 1 base at V and 11 bases at J, with 15 bases between. The CDR3 has 14 residues. Germline values: CDR1 SGHTA, CDR2 FQGNSA.

This clone was detected a few times. The V gene is TRBV6-5, the J gene TRBJ1-6, with 7 bases that match TRBD1. The trim removed 0 bases at V and 11 bases at J, leaving 4 bases unmatched. The CDR3 extends over 14 amino acids. Looked up from germline, CDR1 is MNHEY and CDR2 is SVGAGI. The CDR3 DNA reads as TGTGCCAGCAGTTACTCGGGACAGAGGACACCCCTCCACTTT. This gives the protein CASSYSGQRTPLHF.

The rearrangement uses TRBV5-1 and TRBJ2-5, with 9 nucleotides matching TRBD1. The J segment lost 2 bases and the V segment lost 1 base, leaving 12 bases of the junction unmatched. Germline CDR1 and CDR2: SGHRS and YFSETQ. The CDR3 length is 18 residues. The CDR3 sequence is CASSLSTTTGTGQETQYF. CDR3 in DNA: TGCGCCAGCAGCTTGTCCACTACGACCGGGACAGGGCAAGAGACCCAGTACTTC.

The chain couples TRBV13 to TRBJ2-5; 8 bases map to TRBD1. V dropped 5 bases and J dropped 5; count of bases not matched to a gene: 10. Germline-derived CDR1 and CDR2 are PRHDT and FYEKMQ (reference sequence). The CDR3 has 15 residues. Here the CDR3 reads CASSPFLQGEETQYF. The CDR3 nucleotides are TGTGCCAGCAGCCCGTTCTTACAGGGGGAGGAGACCCAGTACTTC.

The J gene is TRBJ2-3, the V gene TRBV7-2; D is unresolved. V was clipped by 3 bases and J by 4 bases, with 8 bases between them. The germline CDR1 and CDR2 sequences are SGHTA and FQGNSA. The CDR3 runs 13 residues. Here the CDR3 reads CASSFSQADTQYF. DNA for the CDR3: TGTGCCAGCAGCTTCAGCCAGGCAGATACGCAGTATTTT.

The J gene is TRBJ2-2, the V gene TRBV7-2; D gene unclear. The V gene's germline CDR1 is SGHTA and CDR2 FQGNSA. CDR3 length: 13 amino acids. Trimming shortened V by 5 bases and J by 4 bases, and 8 bases separated the two germline ends. The CDR3 nucleotides are TGTGCCAGCAGCGCCCACATCACCGGGGAGCTGTTTTTT. The encoded protein is CASSAHITGELFF.

The chain has TRBV2 and TRBJ1-4; the match to TRBD1 covers 10 bases. The CDR3 is 14 amino acids. J gave up 6 bases and V 7 bases, and 5 bases lay outside the gene matches. The germline CDR1 and CDR2 sequences are SNHLY and FYNNEI. The CDR3 DNA follows: TGTGCCAGCAAAAGGGACAGGGGATATGAAAAACTGTTTTTT. This encodes CASKRDRGYEKLFF.

In this sample, this clone turned up a few times. CDR3 sequence (DNA): TGTGCCAGCAGCCCGGGGACTAGCGGGAGGAGGCATACGCAGTATTTT. It codes for CASSPGTSGRRHTQYF. The chain employs TRBV7-2 and TRBJ2-3, with 15 bases aligning to TRBD2. Per the germline V gene, CDR1 is SGHTA and CDR2 is FQGNSA. Trimming removed 5 bases from V and 7 bases from J; junction bases left unmatched: 7. The CDR3 is 16 amino acids.

This chain joins TRBV14 and TRBJ1-1; a possible D gene is TRBD1 (5 bases). Looked up from germline, CDR1 is SGHDN and CDR2 is FVKESK. CDR3 size: 14 residues. Trimming stripped 3 bases from V and 5 bases from J, with 13 bases between. CDR3 loop: CASSHYPRGTEAFF. The CDR3 nucleotides read TGTGCCAGCAGCCATTACCCTCGGGGGACTGAAGCTTTCTTT.